Listed here are 25 T cell receptor beta chains from one sample, sequenced in a study of response to subunit inactivated influenza vaccine. One entry per CDR3 protein results from TCRdb running MiXCR on the RT-PCR reads. The data hold about 700,000 distinct CDR3 sequences, with 15% to 19% observed a single time. Sample: PBMCs from blood, taken 11 to 12 days after vaccination. All receptors come from a man aged 50 to 59 who received an inactivated influenza vaccine.

The gene calls are TRBV12-3 or TRBV12-4 and TRBJ2-7; no firm D call. Trimming shortened V by 6 bases and J by 5 bases, and 11 bases separated the two germline ends. The CDR3 consists of 12 residues. CDR3 bases: TGTGCCAGCAGCCGCAATGGGGACGAGCAGTACTTC. Its protein is CASSRNGDEQYF.

This clonotype was observed a few times. The chain uses TRBV5-1 and TRBJ2-3, with TRBD2 identical over 10 bases. The ends lost 2 bases at V and 5 bases at J; junction bases unmatched: 8. The length of the CDR3 is 16 residues. Germline CDR1 reads SGHRS; CDR2 reads YFSETQ. The CDR3 DNA reads as TGCGCCAGCAGCTTTTCCCGAGCGGGGGGGGAAGATACGCAGTATTTT. It encodes CASSFSRAGGEDTQYF.

This clonotype was detected only a few times. The chain recombines TRBV5-1 with TRBJ2-5, with D possibly being TRBD2 (5 bases). There are 14 residues in the CDR3. Germline V gives CDR1 SGHRS, CDR2 YFSETQ. Trimming left V 4 bases short and J 3 bases short, with 13 bases between. The CDR3 DNA reads TGCGCCAGCAGCCCGACTACCTGGGAAGAGACCCAGTACTTC. Translating it yields CASSPTTWEETQYF. The complete variable domain, with remaining parts taken from reference TRBV5-1 and TRBJ2-5, reads KAGVTQTPRYLIKTRGQQVTLSCSPISGHRSVSWYQQTPGQGLQFLFEYFSETQRNKGNFPGRFSGRQFSNSRSEMNVSTLELGDSALYLCASSPTTWEETQYFGPGTRLLVL.

This clonotype was observed at least ten times. For the CDR3, the DNA is TGTGCCAGCAGTTTAAAATCCTTGGGTGAAAAACTGTTTTTT. Amino acids: CASSLKSLGEKLFF. The chain recombines TRBV12-3 or TRBV12-4 with TRBJ1-4; D gene uncertain. The ends were cut back, 2 bases at V and 7 bases at J, with 11 bases in the middle. This CDR3 is 14 amino acids long.

This sequence joins TRBV6-4 and TRBJ1-2, with D possibly matching TRBD1 (5 bases). The ends were cut back, 0 bases at V and 4 bases at J, with 6 bases in the middle. This CDR3 contains 13 residues. CDR1 MRHNA and CDR2 SNTAGT come from the germline V gene. The CDR3: CASSDSGVYGYTF. CDR3 DNA sequence: TGTGCCAGCAGTGACTCGGGGGTCTATGGCTACACCTTC.

The chain joins TRBV5-1 to TRBJ1-1; D remains unclear. Germline V gene sequence: CDR1 SGHRS, CDR2 YFSETQ. The CDR3 has 15 amino acids. The V gene lost 2 bases and the J gene lost 0 bases, with 11 bases spanning the gap. The CDR3 spells CASSLGLKMNTEAFF. The CDR3 DNA reads as TGCGCCAGCAGCTTAGGGCTTAAAATGAACACTGAAGCTTTCTTT.

This chain links TRBV7-9 with TRBJ2-2; no firm D call. CDR3 length: 10 amino acids. Per the germline V gene, CDR1 is SEHNR and CDR2 is FQNEAQ (reference sequence). In DNA, the CDR3 is TGTGTCGTGGGAACCGGGGAGCTGTTTTTT. It yields the protein CVVGTGELFF.

This clonotype has more than one count but fewer than ten. The rearrangement joins TRBV29-1 to TRBJ2-3, with D possibly matching TRBD2 (6 bases). V dropped 6 bases and J dropped 6 bases, with 10 bases sitting between them. Germline V lookup: CDR1 SQVTM, CDR2 ANQGSEA. This CDR3 spans 11 amino acids. The CDR3 nucleotides read TGCAGCGTCGGGGGACGGGATACGCAGTATTTT. Protein product: CSVGGRDTQYF.

The chain is built from TRBV5-6 and TRBJ2-3, with 14 bases matching TRBD2. Germline V gives CDR1 SGHDT, CDR2 YYEEEE. The CDR3 extends over 16 amino acids. The ends lost 1 base at V and 7 bases at J; junction bases unmatched: 5. The CDR3 DNA reads TGTGCCAGCAGCTTGATGGGACTAGCGGGAGCGAATACGCAGTATTTT. This gives the protein CASSLMGLAGANTQYF.

This clonotype appeared many times. This chain links TRBV28 with TRBJ2-1, with a weak D call TRBD2 (5 bases). The CDR3 extends over 17 amino acids. Germline V gene lookup returns CDR1 MDHEN and CDR2 SYDVKM. V gave up 3 bases and J gave up 5 bases, with 20 bases separating them. The CDR3 sequence: CASSFLDFRLLDNEQFF. The CDR3 nucleotides read TGTGCCAGCAGTTTTCTGGACTTCCGTCTTCTTGACAATGAGCAGTTCTTC.

This clonotype showed up just a few times. The rearrangement joins TRBV13 to TRBJ2-7; TRBD2 matches 9 bases. Germline V gives CDR1 PRHDT, CDR2 FYEKMQ (reference sequence). The CDR3 is 22 residues long. After removal of 5 bases from V and 3 bases from J, the junction contained 29 bases not matched to a gene. The chain's CDR3 is CASSITPPMVLCYLAGFYEQYF. CDR3 nucleotide sequence: TGTGCCAGCAGCATAACCCCCCCCATGGTCCTTTGCTATCTAGCGGGATTCTACGAGCAGTACTTC.

This clonotype was detected a few times. The V call is TRBV12-3 or TRBV12-4, the J call TRBJ2-7; 13 nucleotides agree with TRBD2. V lost 6 bases and J lost 2; bases outside the gene matches: 7. This CDR3 comprises 16 residues. CDR3: CASRGTSGDLTYEQYF. The CDR3 region has the DNA TGTGCCAGCAGGGGGACTAGCGGGGACTTAACCTACGAGCAGTACTTC.

Only a few counts were recorded for this clonotype. The gene calls are TRBV15 and TRBJ1-1; D is perhaps TRBD1 (5 bases). Trimming cost V 1 base and J 2 bases, with 8 bases left between them. The CDR3 has 14 amino acids. CDR1 and CDR2 (germline): LNHNV, YYDKDF (reference sequence). This chain's CDR3 is CATSRVGDNTEAFF. CDR3 nucleotides: TGTGCCACCAGCAGAGTGGGGGACAACACTGAAGCTTTCTTT. The entire variable domain, with the rest obtained from reference TRBV15 and TRBJ1-1, is as follows: DAMVIQNPRYQVTQFGKPVTLSCSQTLNHNVMYWYQQKSSQAPKLLFHYYDKDFNNEADTPDNFQSRRPNTSFCFLDIRSPGLGDTAMYLCATSRVGDNTEAFFGQGTRLTVV.

This clonotype was detected a few times. The rearrangement links TRBV12-3 or TRBV12-4 to TRBJ2-2, with 13 bases fitting TRBD2. The junction had 9 bases not matched to a gene; V was cut back by 5 bases and J by 9 bases. The CDR3 spans 16 residues. CDR3 in amino acids: CASSLGLAGVDRELFF. CDR3 nucleotide sequence: TGTGCCAGCAGTCTCGGACTAGCGGGAGTTGATCGGGAGCTGTTTTTT.

The chain joins TRBV20-1 to TRBJ2-5, with D possibly TRBD2 on 6 matching bases. The CDR3 is 13 residues long. Germline lookup yields CDR1 DFQATT and CDR2 SNEGSKA (reference sequence). V lost 0 bases and J lost 4, with 9 bases in between. Here the CDR3 DNA reads TGCAGTGCTAGAGAGGCGGGGCCAGAGACCCAGTACTTC. This encodes CSAREAGPETQYF.

This clonotype was counted many times. The chain carries TRBV29-1 and TRBJ1-1; no clear D gene. This CDR3 comprises 13 residues. Per germline, CDR1 SQVTM and CDR2 ANQGSEA. V lost 3 bases to trimming and J lost 2 bases, with 10 bases between them. CDR3 sequence: CSVDMGNNTEAFF. The DNA for the CDR3 is TGCAGCGTTGACATGGGAAATAACACTGAAGCTTTCTTT.

The genes are TRBV6-1 and TRBJ2-2, with D uncertain. The V end was cut by 4 bases, the J end by 1 base, with 4 bases between. Germline V gene sequence: CDR1 MNHNS, CDR2 SASEGT. The CDR3 runs to 13 residues. The CDR3 DNA reads as TGTGCCAGCAGTGTAGTGAACACCGGGGAGCTGTTTTTT. Amino acids: CASSVVNTGELFF.

This clonotype was seen only once. The chain's CDR3 is CASSGQGLRNTEAFF. The CDR3, as DNA: TGTGCCAGCAGCGGACAGGGACTAAGGAACACTGAAGCTTTCTTT. The V call is TRBV2, the J call TRBJ1-1; the match to TRBD1 covers 8 bases. The CDR3 runs to 15 residues. Germline V CDR1 and CDR2: SNHLY, FYNNEI. V was pared by 6 bases and J by 1 base, with 7 bases of the junction left unmatched.

The chain uses TRBV6-1 and TRBJ1-2; maybe TRBD1 (6 bases). Trimming took off 7 bases at V and 3 bases at J, with 12 bases between the two ends. This CDR3 has 13 amino acids. Looked up from germline, CDR1 is MNHNS and CDR2 is SASEGT. CDR3 amino acids: CASITGRDYGYTF. The CDR3, as DNA: TGTGCCAGCATCACAGGGCGCGACTATGGCTACACCTTC.

The rearrangement joins TRBV11-2 to TRBJ2-7; possibly TRBD1 or TRBD2 for D (5 bases each). Trimming removed 2 bases at V and 1 base at J, with 12 bases between. Germline assignment: CDR1 SGHAT and CDR2 FQNNGV. The CDR3 covers 15 residues. Written as DNA, the CDR3 is TGTGCCAGCAGCTTAATTCTGGGACCTTCCTACGAGCAGTACTTC. Its translation: CASSLILGPSYEQYF.

This clonotype was found a few times. The V call is TRBV5-6, the J call TRBJ2-7, with D possibly being TRBD1 or TRBD2 (5 bases each). V was pared by 2 bases and J by 3 bases, with 18 bases between. This CDR3 spans 16 amino acids. Germline lookup yields CDR1 SGHDT and CDR2 YYEEEE. The CDR3 spells CASSLKGPLFGYEQYF. CDR3 DNA sequence: TGTGCCAGCAGCTTAAAGGGACCGCTCTTCGGCTACGAGCAGTACTTC.

This clonotype turned up a few times. CDR3 nucleotide sequence: TGTGCCAGCAGCGTAGGGAGCGGGGGGGCCAATGAGCAGTTCTTC. Amino acids: CASSVGSGGANEQFF. The chain employs TRBV9 and TRBJ2-1, with 10 bases aligning to TRBD2. Trimming at V came to 0 bases and at J to 6 bases, leaving 3 bases not matched to a gene. Germline V CDR1 and CDR2: SGDLS, YYNGEE. The CDR3 contains 15 residues.

This clonotype was recorded at least ten times. The gene calls are TRBV24-1 and TRBJ2-3; maybe TRBD1 (5 bases). Germline CDR1 reads KGHDR; CDR2 reads SFDVKD. This CDR3 is built from 17 residues. V lost 8 bases and J lost 0, with 20 bases in between. The CDR3 spells CATTPYPDRASTDTQYF. CDR3 coding DNA: TGTGCCACCACCCCTTATCCCGACAGAGCCAGCACAGATACGCAGTATTTT.

The chain employs TRBV18 and TRBJ2-2; D possibly corresponds to TRBD2 (5 bases). Germline loops: CDR1 KGHSH, CDR2 LQKENI. V dropped 5 bases and J dropped 6 bases, with 10 bases sitting between them. The length of the CDR3 is 13 residues. CDR3 region: CASSTSGPGELFF. In DNA, the CDR3 is TGTGCCAGCTCAACAAGCGGCCCCGGGGAGCTGTTTTTT.

This clonotype was counted between two and nine times. The rearrangement links TRBV6-1 to TRBJ1-6, with a weak D call TRBD1 (6 bases). CDR1 and CDR2 (germline): MNHNS, SASEGT. The V end was cut by 6 bases, the J end by 7 bases, with 19 bases between. The CDR3 is 16 residues long. The CDR3 sequence: CASRAGRDMLNSPLHF. CDR3 DNA: TGTGCCAGCAGGGCGGGCCGGGACATGTTGAATTCACCCCTCCACTTT.